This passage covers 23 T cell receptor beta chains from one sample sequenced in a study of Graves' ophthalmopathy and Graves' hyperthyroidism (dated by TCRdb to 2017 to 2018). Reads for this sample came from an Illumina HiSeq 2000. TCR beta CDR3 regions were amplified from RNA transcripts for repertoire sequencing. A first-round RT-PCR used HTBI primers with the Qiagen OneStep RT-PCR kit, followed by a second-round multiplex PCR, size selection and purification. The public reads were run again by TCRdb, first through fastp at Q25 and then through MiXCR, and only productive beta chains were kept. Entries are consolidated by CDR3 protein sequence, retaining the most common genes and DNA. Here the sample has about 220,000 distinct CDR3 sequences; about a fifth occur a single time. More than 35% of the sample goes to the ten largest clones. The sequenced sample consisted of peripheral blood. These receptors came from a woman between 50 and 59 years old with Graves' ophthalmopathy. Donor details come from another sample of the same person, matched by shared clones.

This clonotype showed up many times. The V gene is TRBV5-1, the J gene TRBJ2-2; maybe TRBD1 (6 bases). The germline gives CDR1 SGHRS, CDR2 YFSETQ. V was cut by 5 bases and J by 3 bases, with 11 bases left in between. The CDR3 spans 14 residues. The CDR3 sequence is CASRRGSDTGELFF. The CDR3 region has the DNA TGCGCCAGCAGGAGGGGGTCGGACACCGGGGAGCTGTTTTTT.

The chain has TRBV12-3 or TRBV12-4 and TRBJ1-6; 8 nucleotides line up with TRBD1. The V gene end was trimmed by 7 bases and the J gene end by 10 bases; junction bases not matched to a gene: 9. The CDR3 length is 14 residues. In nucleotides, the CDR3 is TGTGCCAGCAAACGACAGGGGCAAGAATCACCCCTCCACTTT. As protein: CASKRQGQESPLHF.

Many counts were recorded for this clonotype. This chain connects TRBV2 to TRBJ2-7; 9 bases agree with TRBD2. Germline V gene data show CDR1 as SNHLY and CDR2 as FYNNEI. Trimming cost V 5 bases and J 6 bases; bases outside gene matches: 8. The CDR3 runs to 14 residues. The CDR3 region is CASSWVAGVGEQYF. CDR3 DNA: TGTGCCAGCAGTTGGGTAGCGGGAGTGGGCGAGCAGTACTTC.

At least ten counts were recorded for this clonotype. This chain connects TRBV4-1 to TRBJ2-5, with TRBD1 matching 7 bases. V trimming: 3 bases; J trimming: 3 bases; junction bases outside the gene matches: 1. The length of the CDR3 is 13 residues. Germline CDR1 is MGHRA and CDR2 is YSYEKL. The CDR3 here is CASSHTGEETQYF. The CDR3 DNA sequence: TGCGCCAGCAGCCACACAGGGGAAGAGACCCAGTACTTC.

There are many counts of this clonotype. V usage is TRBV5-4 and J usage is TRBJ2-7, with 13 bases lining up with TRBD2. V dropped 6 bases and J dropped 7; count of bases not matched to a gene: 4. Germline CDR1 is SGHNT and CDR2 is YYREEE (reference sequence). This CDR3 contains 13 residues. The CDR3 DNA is TGTGCCAGCAAACTAGCGGGAGGGCCGGAGCAGTACTTC. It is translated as CASKLAGGPEQYF.

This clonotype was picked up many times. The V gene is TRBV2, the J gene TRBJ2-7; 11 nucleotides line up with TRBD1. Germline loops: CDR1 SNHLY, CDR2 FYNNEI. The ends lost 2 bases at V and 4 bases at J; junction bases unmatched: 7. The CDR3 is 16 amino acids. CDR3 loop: CASSEFWGTGGYEQYF. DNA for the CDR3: TGTGCCAGCAGTGAATTTTGGGGGACAGGGGGTTACGAGCAGTACTTC.

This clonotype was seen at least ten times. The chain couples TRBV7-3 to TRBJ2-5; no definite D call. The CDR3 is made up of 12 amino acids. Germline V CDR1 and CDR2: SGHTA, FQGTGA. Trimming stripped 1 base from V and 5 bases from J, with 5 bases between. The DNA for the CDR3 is TGTGCCAGCAGCTTAATGGGCGAGACCCAGTACTTC. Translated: CASSLMGETQYF.

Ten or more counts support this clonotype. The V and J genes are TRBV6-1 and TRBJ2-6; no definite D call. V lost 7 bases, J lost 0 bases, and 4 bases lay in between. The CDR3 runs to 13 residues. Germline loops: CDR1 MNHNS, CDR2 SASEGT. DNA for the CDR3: TGTGCCAGCAATCCCTCTGGGGCCAACGTCCTGACTTTC. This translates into CASNPSGANVLTF.

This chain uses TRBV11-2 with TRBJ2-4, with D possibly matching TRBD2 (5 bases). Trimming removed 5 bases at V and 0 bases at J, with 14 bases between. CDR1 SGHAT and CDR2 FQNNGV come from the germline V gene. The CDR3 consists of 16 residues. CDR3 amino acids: CASSPVAGLAKNIQYF. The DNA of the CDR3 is TGTGCCAGCAGCCCAGTCGCGGGTCTAGCCAAAAACATTCAGTACTTC.

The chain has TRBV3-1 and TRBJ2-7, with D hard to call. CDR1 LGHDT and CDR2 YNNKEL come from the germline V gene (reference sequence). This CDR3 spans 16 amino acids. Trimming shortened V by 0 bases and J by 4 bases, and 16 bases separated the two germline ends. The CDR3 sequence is CASSQDHSASSYEQYF. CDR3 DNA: TGTGCCAGCAGCCAAGATCACAGCGCCTCTTCTTACGAGCAGTACTTC.

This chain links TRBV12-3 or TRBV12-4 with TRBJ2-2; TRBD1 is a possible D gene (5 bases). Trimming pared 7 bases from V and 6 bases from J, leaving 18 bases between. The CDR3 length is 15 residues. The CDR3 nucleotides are TGTGCCAGCACCTTCCCAAGGGGTGGTGCCGGGGAGCTGTTTTTT. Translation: CASTFPRGGAGELFF.

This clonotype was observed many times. CDR3 protein: CASSSHGQGVLSGNTIYF. The CDR3 region has the DNA TGTGCCAGCAGCTCCCACGGACAGGGGGTTTTATCTGGAAACACCATATATTTT. The J gene is TRBJ1-3, the V gene TRBV11-2, with TRBD1 matching 10 bases. CDR3 length equals 18 residues. Germline V lookup: CDR1 SGHAT, CDR2 FQNNGV. V gave up 4 bases and J gave up 1 base; unmatched junction bases: 10.

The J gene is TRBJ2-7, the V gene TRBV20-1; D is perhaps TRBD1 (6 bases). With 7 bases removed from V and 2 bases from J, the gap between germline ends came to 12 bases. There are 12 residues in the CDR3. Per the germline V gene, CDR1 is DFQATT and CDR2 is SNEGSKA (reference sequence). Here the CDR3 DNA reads TGCAGTGTACGGGGACAAACCTACGAGCAGTACTTC. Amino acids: CSVRGQTYEQYF.

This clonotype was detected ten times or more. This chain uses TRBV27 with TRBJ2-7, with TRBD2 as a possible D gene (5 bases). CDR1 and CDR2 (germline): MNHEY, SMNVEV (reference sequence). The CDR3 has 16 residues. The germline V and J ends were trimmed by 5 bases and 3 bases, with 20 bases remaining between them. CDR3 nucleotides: TGTGCCAGCAGTATCACAGCTACTACAAGCGGCTACGAGCAGTACTTC. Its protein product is CASSITATTSGYEQYF.

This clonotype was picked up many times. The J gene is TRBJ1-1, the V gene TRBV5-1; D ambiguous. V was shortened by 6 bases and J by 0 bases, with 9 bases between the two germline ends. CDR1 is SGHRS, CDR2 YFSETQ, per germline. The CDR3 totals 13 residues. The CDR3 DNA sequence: TGCGCCAGCACCGGACTCATGAACACTGAAGCTTTCTTT. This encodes CASTGLMNTEAFF. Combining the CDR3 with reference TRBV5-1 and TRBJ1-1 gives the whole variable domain KAGVTQTPRYLIKTRGQQVTLSCSPISGHRSVSWYQQTPGQGLQFLFEYFSETQRNKGNFPGRFSGRQFSNSRSEMNVSTLELGDSALYLCASTGLMNTEAFFGQGTRLTVV.

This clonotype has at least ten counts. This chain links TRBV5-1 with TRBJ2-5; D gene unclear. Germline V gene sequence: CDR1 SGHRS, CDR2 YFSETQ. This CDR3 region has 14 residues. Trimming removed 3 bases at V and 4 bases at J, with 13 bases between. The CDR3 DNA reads TGCGCCAGCAGCTGGGCCTACTACGGAGAGACCCAGTACTTC. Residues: CASSWAYYGETQYF. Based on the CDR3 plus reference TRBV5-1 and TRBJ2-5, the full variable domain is KAGVTQTPRYLIKTRGQQVTLSCSPISGHRSVSWYQQTPGQGLQFLFEYFSETQRNKGNFPGRFSGRQFSNSRSEMNVSTLELGDSALYLCASSWAYYGETQYFGPGTRLLVL.

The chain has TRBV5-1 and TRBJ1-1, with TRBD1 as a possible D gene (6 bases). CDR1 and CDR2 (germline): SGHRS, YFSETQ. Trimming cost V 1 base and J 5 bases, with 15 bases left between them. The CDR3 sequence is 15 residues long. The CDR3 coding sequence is TGCGCCAGCAGCTTGTGGGCTACAGGGAATACTGAAGCTTTCTTT. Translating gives CASSLWATGNTEAFF.

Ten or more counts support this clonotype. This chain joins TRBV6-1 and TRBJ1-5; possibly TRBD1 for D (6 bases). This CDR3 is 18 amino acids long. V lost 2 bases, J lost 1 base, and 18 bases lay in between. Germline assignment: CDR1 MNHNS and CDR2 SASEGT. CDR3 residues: CASSERGGQVSSNQPQHF. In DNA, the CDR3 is TGTGCCAGCAGTGAAAGGGGGGGACAAGTCTCGAGCAATCAGCCCCAGCATTTT.

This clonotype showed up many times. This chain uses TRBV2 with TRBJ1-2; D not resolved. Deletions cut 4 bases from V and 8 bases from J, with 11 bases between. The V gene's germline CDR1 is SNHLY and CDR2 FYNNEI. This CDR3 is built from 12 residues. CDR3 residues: CASSVQAGGYTF. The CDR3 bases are TGTGCCAGCAGTGTTCAGGCAGGAGGCTACACCTTC.

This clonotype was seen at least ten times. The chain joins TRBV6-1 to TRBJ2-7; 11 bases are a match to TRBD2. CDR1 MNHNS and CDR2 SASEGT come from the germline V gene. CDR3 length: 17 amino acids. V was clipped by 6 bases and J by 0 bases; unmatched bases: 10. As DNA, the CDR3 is TGTGCCAGCAGGGGAGCTAGCGGGAGGCTCCTCTCCTACGAGCAGTACTTC. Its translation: CASRGASGRLLSYEQYF.

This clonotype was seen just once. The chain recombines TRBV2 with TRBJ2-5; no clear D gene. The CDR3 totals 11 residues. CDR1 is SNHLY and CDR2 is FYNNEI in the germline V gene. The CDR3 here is CTIATRETQYF. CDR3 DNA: TGTACCATCGCCACCCGGGAGACCCAGTACTTC.

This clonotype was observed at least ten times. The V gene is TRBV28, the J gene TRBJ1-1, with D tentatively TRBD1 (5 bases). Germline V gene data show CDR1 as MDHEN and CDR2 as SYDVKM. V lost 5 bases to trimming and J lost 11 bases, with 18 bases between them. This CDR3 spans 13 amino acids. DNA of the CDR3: TGTGCCAGCAGTGGCCCTGGGGGTGTAATGGCTTTCTTT. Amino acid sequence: CASSGPGGVMAFF. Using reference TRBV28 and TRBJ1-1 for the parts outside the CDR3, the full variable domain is DVKVTQSSRYLVKRTGEKVFLECVQDMDHENMFWYRQDPGLGLRLIYFSYDVKMKEKGDIPEGYSVSREKKERFSLILESASTNQTSMYLCASSGPGGVMAFFGQGTRLTVV.

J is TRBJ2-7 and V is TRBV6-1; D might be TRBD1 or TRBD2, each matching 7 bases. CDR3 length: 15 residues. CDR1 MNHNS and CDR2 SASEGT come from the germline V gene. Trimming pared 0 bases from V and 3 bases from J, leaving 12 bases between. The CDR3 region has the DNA TGTGCCAGCAGTGAAGCTCAGGGGGGGAGCTACGAGCAGTACTTC. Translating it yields CASSEAQGGSYEQYF.